This is a list of T cell receptor beta chains from one sample in a study of T-cell reconstitution after alpha-beta-depleted transplantation in children. TCRdb redid the calling of the PCR reads with MiXCR, one entry per CDR3 protein. The sample contains some 490,000 distinct CDR3 sequences, roughly an eighth of which appear only once. The sequenced sample was PBMCs from the stem cell graft donor, obtained from the stem cell graft. The origin of the receptors is a human donor who donated a stem cell graft to a child with combined immunodeficiency. CDR3s include the opening cysteine and the closing phenylalanine or tryptophan. A D gene is named only where the DNA matches it firmly. Size values are once, few and many counts, or a class for expanded clones, and some rows have none.

j_gene	abundance	v_gene	d_gene	CDR3nt	CDR3aa
TRBJ2-3	many	TRBV12-3/TRBV12-4	NA	TGTGCCAGCAGGCCGGGGGCAGCGGGGATCACAGATACGCAGTATTTT	CASRPGAAGITDTQYF
TRBJ2-3	few	TRBV13	TRBD2	TGTGCCAGCAGCTTAAATCCCCGGGCTAGCGGGGGGGGCGAAGCAGATACGCAGTATTTT	CASSLNPRASGGGEADTQYF
TRBJ2-7	many	TRBV4-3	NA	TGCGCCAGCAGCCAATCAGGGGACAACTCCTACGAGCAGTACTTC	CASSQSGDNSYEQYF
TRBJ2-3	few	TRBV20-1	NA	TGCAGTGCTAGGAGTGGGGCGAGGCACACAGATACGCAGTATTTT	CSARSGARHTDTQYF
TRBJ2-1	few	TRBV24-1	NA	TGTGCCACCAGTGATTTGTCGGGGGGCCACTCCTACAATGAGCAGTTCTTC	CATSDLSGGHSYNEQFF
TRBJ2-7	NA	TRBV13	NA	TGTGCCAGCAGCCAAGGACAGTCCACCTACGAGCAGTACTTC	CASSQGQSTYEQYF
TRBJ2-7	many	TRBV6-5	TRBD1	TGTGCCAGCAGTTACTCGAAGAACAGGGGGGACGAGCAGTACTTC	CASSYSKNRGDEQYF
TRBJ1-2	NA	TRBV6-1	TRBD1	TGTGCCAGCAGTGTCGGGACAGGGGACGGCTACACCTTC	CASSVGTGDGYTF
TRBJ2-5	NA	TRBV5-6	TRBD2	TGTGCCAGCGGCCCCGGTCTAGCGGGAGGGTGGTACCAAGAGACCCAGTACTTC	CASGPGLAGGWYQETQYF
TRBJ1-6	many	TRBV12-3/TRBV12-4	TRBD1	TGTGCCAGCAGCCCCCCCGGACAGGGGACGGCACCCCTCCACTTT	CASSPPGQGTAPLHF
TRBJ1-3	NA	TRBV7-2	NA	TGTGCCAGCAGCCCTGAGGGGACGGCCTCTGGAAACACCATATATTTT	CASSPEGTASGNTIYF
TRBJ1-2	NA	TRBV18	NA	TGTGCCAGCTCACCACTTCTTGTGGGTGGCTACACCTTC	CASSPLLVGGYTF
TRBJ2-7	few	TRBV10-3	TRBD1	TGTGCCACCTTAGGACAGGCGGAAGAGCAGTACTTC	CATLGQAEEQYF
TRBJ2-1	NA	TRBV27	NA	TGTGCCAGCAGCTCCTCCCACGATGAGCAGTTCTTC	CASSSSHDEQFF
TRBJ2-3	NA	TRBV27	TRBD1	TGTGCCAGCAGTTACGGACAGGGGGGTAGCACAGATACGCAGTATTTT	CASSYGQGGSTDTQYF
TRBJ2-1	NA	TRBV11-2	NA	TGTGCCAGCAGCTTAGATATACTCAATGAGCAGTTCTTC	CASSLDILNEQFF
TRBJ2-3	NA	TRBV20-1	NA	TGCAGTGCTAGAGTATCGGGAGTTATCCCAGATACGCAGTATTTT	CSARVSGVIPDTQYF
TRBJ2-1	many	TRBV28	NA	TGTGCCAGCGCCCTTATAGAAGGGTTAAACAATGAGCAGTTCTTC	CASALIEGLNNEQFF
TRBJ2-1	NA	TRBV5-5	NA	TGTGCCAGCAGCTCCGGGGCAGGGTCCTACAATGAGCAGTTCTTC	CASSSGAGSYNEQFF
TRBJ2-5	few	TRBV14	NA	TGTGCCAGCAGCCGTGACCGTATACGGACCCAGTACTTC	CASSRDRIRTQYF
TRBJ1-6	many	TRBV20-1	NA	TGCAGTGCTAGCCTCAGAAATTCACCCCTCCACTTT	CSASLRNSPLHF
TRBJ1-5	many	TRBV6-1	NA	TGTGCCAGCAAACAGGAGCTAAATAGCAATCAGCCCCAGCATTTT	CASKQELNSNQPQHF
TRBJ2-1	NA	TRBV12-3/TRBV12-4	NA	TGTGCCAGCAGTATCCAGGGGGGTGAGCAGTTCTTC	CASSIQGGEQFF
TRBJ2-3	few	TRBV6-5	NA	TGTGCCAGCAGTTACTCGAATGCCCTCCACGGAGATACGCAGTATTTT	CASSYSNALHGDTQYF
TRBJ2-1	many	TRBV29-1	NA	TGCAGCGTTGTTGGAGTAGCCTACAATGAGCAGTTCTTC	CSVVGVAYNEQFF
TRBJ2-3	few	TRBV7-8	TRBD2	TGTGCCAGCAGCCGCGGACTAGCGGGAGACGGAGATACGCAGTATTTT	CASSRGLAGDGDTQYF
TRBJ2-2	NA	TRBV6-2/TRBV6-3	NA	TGTGCCAGCAGCTACCCGACAGAAAACACCGGGGAGCTGTTTTTT	CASSYPTENTGELFF
TRBJ1-5	few	TRBV6-2/TRBV6-3	NA	TGTGCCAGCAGTTACTCGCCAGGGAGACAGCCCCAGCATTTT	CASSYSPGRQPQHF
TRBJ1-2	NA	TRBV29-1	NA	TGCAGCGTTGAAGCCAGGGGAACTCGGGGAAGCTATGGCTACACCTTC	CSVEARGTRGSYGYTF
TRBJ2-5	NA	TRBV27	NA	TGTGCCAGCAGTTTATCCCCCGGACAGACCCAGTACTTC	CASSLSPGQTQYF
TRBJ2-2	few	TRBV4-1	TRBD2	TGCGCCAGCAGCCAAGATTATCCAGCGGGGGACACCGGGGAGCTGTTTTTT	CASSQDYPAGDTGELFF
TRBJ2-3	NA	TRBV20-1	TRBD1	TGCAGTGCTACACCCCGGGACAGGGGCACAGATACGCAGTATTTT	CSATPRDRGTDTQYF
TRBJ2-3	NA	TRBV7-9	TRBD1	TGTGCCAGCAGCCCCTCGCGGGACAGGGGTACAGATACGCAGTATTTT	CASSPSRDRGTDTQYF
TRBJ2-5	NA	TRBV9	NA	TGTGCCAGCAGCGTAGGCATTAGCGGAGAGACCCAGTACTTC	CASSVGISGETQYF
TRBJ2-3	few	TRBV12-3/TRBV12-4	TRBD2	TGTGCCAGCAGTCAGAGCGGGGGGAGAACAGATACGCAGTATTTT	CASSQSGGRTDTQYF
TRBJ2-5	many	TRBV5-1	TRBD1	TGCGCCAGCAGCTTGGGTCAGGGGGCATGGGAGACCCAGTACTTC	CASSLGQGAWETQYF
TRBJ2-1	few	TRBV5-1	TRBD2	TGCGCCAGCAGCTTCGATAGCGGGGGTCCACTAAGGAGTGAGCAGTTCTTC	CASSFDSGGPLRSEQFF
TRBJ2-5	NA	TRBV20-1	TRBD2	TGCAGTGCTCGGCCTAGCGGCCAAGAGACCCAGTACTTC	CSARPSGQETQYF
TRBJ2-7	few	TRBV7-9	TRBD1	TGTGCCAGCAGCTCCCCACAGGGGAGTACCTACGAGCAGTACTTC	CASSSPQGSTYEQYF
TRBJ2-7	few	TRBV10-3	NA	TGTGCCATCAGCTCGCGCAGCGGTCCCTACGAGCAGTACTTC	CAISSRSGPYEQYF
TRBJ2-3	NA	TRBV24-1	TRBD1	TGTGCCACCAGTGATCCTCAGGGGGCCGATACGCAGTATTTT	CATSDPQGADTQYF
TRBJ2-2	few	TRBV7-4	NA	TGTGCCAGCAGCTTAGGTTGTCGGTGGAAAGCGAACACCGGGGAGCTGTTTTTT	CASSLGCRWKANTGELFF
TRBJ2-7	few	TRBV2	NA	TGTGCCAGCAGTCCAGGACCTGCACCCTACGAGCAGTACTTC	CASSPGPAPYEQYF
TRBJ2-1	NA	TRBV7-6	TRBD2	TGTGCCAGCAGGCCACTTAGCGGGAACAATGAGCAGTTCTTC	CASRPLSGNNEQFF
TRBJ1-3	few	TRBV4-3	NA	TGCGCCAGCAGAGGCTCTGGAAACACCATATATTTT	CASRGSGNTIYF
TRBJ1-4	NA	TRBV4-3	NA	TGCGCCAGCAGCCAAGAGTTGGGCAGGGGTGGTAATGAAAAACTGTTTTTT	CASSQELGRGGNEKLFF
TRBJ2-5	few	TRBV12-3/TRBV12-4	NA	TGTGCCAGCAGGGTGACAGTCCAAGAGACCCAGTACTTC	CASRVTVQETQYF
TRBJ2-3	NA	TRBV28	TRBD1	TGTGCCAGCAGCCCCGGGACAGGGGGCGCGGATACGCAGTATTTT	CASSPGTGGADTQYF
TRBJ2-1	many	TRBV5-5	TRBD1	TGTGCCAGCAGCCCTGACAGGGACAATGAGCAGTTCTTC	CASSPDRDNEQFF
TRBJ2-2	NA	TRBV20-1	TRBD2	TGCAGTGCTAGGAGCGGGGGTATTAACACCGGGGAGCTGTTTTTT	CSARSGGINTGELFF
TRBJ2-7	many	TRBV15	TRBD1	TGTGCCACCAGCAGTTTTGACAGGGGGCACGTCGAGCAGTACTTC	CATSSFDRGHVEQYF
TRBJ1-2	NA	TRBV5-6	NA	TGTGCCAGCAGCTTCTGGGGGTATGGCTACACCTTC	CASSFWGYGYTF
TRBJ1-3	many	TRBV27	NA	TGTGCCAGCAGTTTATCCAGGGGATCTGGAAACACCATATATTTT	CASSLSRGSGNTIYF
TRBJ1-2	NA	TRBV20-1	NA	TGCAGTGCTAGGGTAGTTAGGGGATATGGCTACACCTTC	CSARVVRGYGYTF